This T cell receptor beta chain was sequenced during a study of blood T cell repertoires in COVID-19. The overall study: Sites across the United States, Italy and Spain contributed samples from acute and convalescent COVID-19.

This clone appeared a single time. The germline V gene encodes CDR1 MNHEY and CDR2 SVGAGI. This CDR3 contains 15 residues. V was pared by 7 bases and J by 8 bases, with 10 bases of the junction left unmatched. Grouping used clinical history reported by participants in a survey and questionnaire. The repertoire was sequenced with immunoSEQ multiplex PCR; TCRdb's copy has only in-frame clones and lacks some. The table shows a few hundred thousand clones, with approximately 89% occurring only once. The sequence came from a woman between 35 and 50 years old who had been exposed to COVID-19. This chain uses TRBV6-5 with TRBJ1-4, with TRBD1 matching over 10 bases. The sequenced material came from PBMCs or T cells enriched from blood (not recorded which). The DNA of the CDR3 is TGTGCCAGCACCGCCGCCGGGACAGGGGAGGAAAAACTGTTTTTT. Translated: CASTAAGTGEEKLFF.